Described below is a single T cell receptor (beta chain) sequence and its context. Quantitative 5'-RACE with molecular barcodes was used to make the TCR beta libraries. TCRdb analysed the 5' RACE reads with MiXCR anew, one entry per CDR3 protein. The sample has some 350,000 distinct CDR3 sequences, about 15% seen once. V trimming: 6 bases; J trimming: 6 bases; junction bases outside the gene matches: 6. The V gene's germline CDR1 is MNHNS and CDR2 SASEGT. The CDR3 is 14 residues long. The sample comes from a study of CD8 T cells in ankylosing spondylitis. The TCR originated in a male donor with ankylosing spondylitis or in good health (not recorded which). The sequencing sample was made of blood, either unsorted or a sorted T cell fraction (not recorded which). V usage is TRBV6-1 and J usage is TRBJ1-5, with 9 positions matching TRBD1. The CDR3 is CASSLDRGPQPQHF. For the CDR3, the DNA is TGTGCCAGCAGCTTGGACAGGGGACCTCAGCCCCAGCATTTT.